The subject of this entry is one T cell receptor beta chain. What it recognizes is unknown. PCR used 60 Vbeta primers and 13 Jbeta primers. Produced via immunoSEQ multiplex PCR; TCRdb's table is partial and in-frame only. The sample totals around 130,000 clones. These data come from a study of cytomegalovirus exposure and HLA in healthy donors. As for the study in general: As released early, the data held roughly 85 million unique TCRs from HLA-typed donors. Study-wide results and limits: Most sequenced TCRs were rare (though some public TCRs occurred in many donors).

Sequenced: PBMCs. This sequence was found in a woman aged 60-75 years in good health and CMV-seronegative.

In DNA, the CDR3 is TGTGCCAGCAGCTTGGGGACTAGTCAAATTCAAGAGACCCAGTACTTC. Its translation: CASSLGTSQIQETQYF. This rearrangement joins TRBV7-6 to TRBJ2-5, with 8 bases that match TRBD2. Germline V gene sequence: CDR1 SGHVS, CDR2 FNYEAQ. V was pared by 3 bases and J by 2 bases, with 8 bases of the junction left unmatched. This CDR3 contains 16 residues.